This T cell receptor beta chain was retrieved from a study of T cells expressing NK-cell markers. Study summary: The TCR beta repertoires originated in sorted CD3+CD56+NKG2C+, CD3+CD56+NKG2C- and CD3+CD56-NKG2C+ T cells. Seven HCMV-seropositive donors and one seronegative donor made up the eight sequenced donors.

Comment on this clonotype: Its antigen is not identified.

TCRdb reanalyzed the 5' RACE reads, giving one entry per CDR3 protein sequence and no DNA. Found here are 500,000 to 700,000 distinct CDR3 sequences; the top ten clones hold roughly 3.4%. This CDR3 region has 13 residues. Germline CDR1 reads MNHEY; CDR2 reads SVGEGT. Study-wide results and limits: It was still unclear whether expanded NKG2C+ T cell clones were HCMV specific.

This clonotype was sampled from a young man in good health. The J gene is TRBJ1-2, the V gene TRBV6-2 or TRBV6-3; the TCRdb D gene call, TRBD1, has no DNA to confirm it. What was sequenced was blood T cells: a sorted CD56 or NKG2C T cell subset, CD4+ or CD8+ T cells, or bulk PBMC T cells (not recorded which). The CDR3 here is CASSAVDSNGYTF.